Following are 18 T cell receptor beta chains from one sample sequenced in a study of blood T cell repertoires in COVID-19. Using immunoSEQ multiplex PCR, the repertoire was profiled, and TCRdb retains in-frame clones only, with some absent. The table lists about 330,000 clones, approximately 90% of them singletons. Sequences were obtained from peripheral blood. These TCRs come from a woman between 50 and 59 years old with active or convalescent COVID-19.

This chain connects TRBV5-4 to TRBJ2-1, with 11 bases fitting TRBD2. V lost 2 bases and J lost 8; bases outside the gene matches: 9. The CDR3 runs to 16 residues. The germline V gene encodes CDR1 SGHNT and CDR2 YYREEE (reference sequence). CDR3 amino acids: CASSFGFSGGAHEQFF. The CDR3 coding sequence is TGTGCCAGCAGCTTTGGATTTAGCGGGGGGGCCCATGAGCAGTTCTTC.

This clone has more than one count but fewer than ten. The chain links TRBV5-1 to TRBJ1-6; the D is unclear. The CDR3 consists of 16 residues. Germline CDR1 is SGHRS and CDR2 is YFSETQ. Deletions cut 0 bases from V and 7 bases from J, with 14 bases between. CDR3 DNA: TGCGCCAGCAGCTTGGAGGTCATGGGCAGCAATTCACCCCTCCACTTT. Translation: CASSLEVMGSNSPLHF.

V is TRBV11-2 and J is TRBJ2-5; 8 bases align to TRBD1. Germline V gene sequence: CDR1 SGHAT, CDR2 FQNNGV. The V and J ends lost 5 bases and 3 bases, in that order; junction bases with no gene match: 8. The CDR3 covers 15 residues. CDR3 amino acids: CASSNWGQAKETQYF. The DNA of the CDR3 is TGTGCCAGCAGCAATTGGGGACAGGCGAAAGAGACCCAGTACTTC.

This clone was recorded a few times. The chain joins TRBV24-1 to TRBJ2-2; TRBD2 might be the D (5 bases). Trimming stripped 1 base from V and 4 bases from J, with 18 bases between. Germline-derived CDR1 and CDR2 are KGHDR and SFDVKD. The CDR3 loop spans 18 amino acids. The CDR3 coding sequence is TGTGCCACCAGTGATTTATCATCCCTTTCCGGGGTCACCGGGGAGCTGTTTTTT. Translating gives CATSDLSSLSGVTGELFF.

This clone has just one count. This chain joins TRBV19 and TRBJ1-1, with 8 positions matching TRBD1. The CDR3 has 15 amino acids. Germline loops: CDR1 LNHDA, CDR2 SQIVND (reference sequence). The V and J ends lost 4 bases and 4 bases, in that order; junction bases with no gene match: 8. This CDR3 reads CASSKLGQGGTEAFF. The CDR3 nucleotides are TGTGCCAGTAGTAAACTAGGACAGGGTGGCACTGAAGCTTTCTTT. Full variable domain (outside the CDR3, taken from reference TRBV19 and TRBJ1-1): DGGITQSPKYLFRKEGQNVTLSCEQNLNHDAMYWYRQDPGQGLRLIYYSQIVNDFQKGDIAEGYSVSREKKESFPLTVTSAQKNPTAFYLCASSKLGQGGTEAFFGQGTRLTVV.

This chain links TRBV29-1 with TRBJ2-1, with D possibly matching TRBD2 (5 bases). Per germline, CDR1 SQVTM and CDR2 ANQGSEA. The germline V and J ends were trimmed by 4 bases and 7 bases, with 11 bases remaining between them. The CDR3 totals 12 residues. CDR3 region: CSVGPTGNEQFF. DNA of the CDR3: TGCAGCGTTGGTCCTACGGGGAATGAGCAGTTCTTC.

The rearrangement links TRBV11-2 to TRBJ2-3; 9 bases are shared with TRBD2. V shed 4 bases, J shed 0 bases, and the junction held 11 bases outside the gene matches. Germline V gives CDR1 SGHAT, CDR2 FQNNGV. The CDR3 length is 18 residues. Here the CDR3 reads CASSYNLAGALSTDTQYF. DNA for the CDR3: TGTGCCAGCAGCTACAACTTAGCGGGAGCCCTAAGCACAGATACGCAGTATTTT.

This clone was counted once. The J gene is TRBJ2-1, the V gene TRBV4-2; D perhaps matches TRBD2 (5 bases). The CDR3 totals 12 residues. CDR1 and CDR2 from the germline V gene are LGHNA and YNFKEQ. Trimming pared 1 base from V and 7 bases from J, leaving 5 bases between. DNA for the CDR3: TGTGCCAGCAGCCAAGTAGCGAATGAGCAGTTCTTC. The encoded protein is CASSQVANEQFF.

This clone was recorded once. The chain recombines TRBV14 with TRBJ2-2; the D gene is possibly TRBD1 (5 bases). Germline CDR1 is SGHDN and CDR2 is FVKESK. This CDR3 region has 16 residues. Deletions cut 2 bases from V and 3 bases from J, with 13 bases between. Here the CDR3 reads CASSQLKGRDTGELFF. The CDR3 nucleotides read TGTGCCAGCAGCCAATTAAAGGGGCGCGACACCGGGGAGCTGTTTTTT.

The chain recombines TRBV7-9 with TRBJ2-7, with D uncertain. Germline CDR1 reads SEHNR; CDR2 reads FQNEAQ (reference sequence). There are 13 residues in the CDR3. Trimming cost V 1 base and J 6 bases, with 10 bases left between them. CDR3 sequence reads: CASSLDSAFEQYF. The DNA for the CDR3 is TGTGCCAGCAGCTTAGATTCCGCGTTCGAGCAGTACTTC.

For the CDR3, the DNA is TGTGCCAGCTCACCACTCACAGGGAATAACTATGGCTACACCTTC. Translated: CASSPLTGNNYGYTF. This chain connects TRBV18 to TRBJ1-2, with D possibly matching TRBD1 (6 bases). The V end was cut by 1 base, the J end by 1 base, with 10 bases between. Germline CDR1 and CDR2: KGHSH and LQKENI. CDR3 size: 15 residues. The variable domain in full, with the rest retrieved from reference TRBV18 and TRBJ1-2, is NAGVMQNPRHLVRRRGQEARLRCSPMKGHSHVYWYRQLPEEGLKFMVYLQKENIIDESGMPKERFSAEFPKEGPSILRIQQVVRGDSAAYFCASSPLTGNNYGYTFGSGTRLTVV.

The chain links TRBV14 to TRBJ2-2; D is possibly TRBD1 (6 bases). Trimming took 1 base from V and 0 from J, leaving 9 bases between them. CDR1 and CDR2 from the germline V gene are SGHDN and FVKESK. CDR3 size: 16 residues. The CDR3 spells CASSQVPGANTGELFF. CDR3 coding DNA: TGTGCCAGCAGCCAAGTTCCAGGGGCGAACACCGGGGAGCTGTTTTTT. Looking up the rest from reference TRBV14 and TRBJ2-2 gives the full variable domain: EAGVTQFPSHSVIEKGQTVTLRCDPISGHDNLYWYRRVMGKEIKFLLHFVKESKQDESGMPNNRFLAERTGGTYSTLKVQPAELEDSGVYFCASSQVPGANTGELFFGEGSRLTVL.

The chain uses TRBV7-2 and TRBJ1-6; weak D call: TRBD1 (6 bases). Germline V gene lookup returns CDR1 SGHTA and CDR2 FQGNSA. V lost 4 bases to trimming and J lost 7 bases, with 17 bases between them. The CDR3 runs to 16 residues. CDR3 DNA sequence: TGTGCCAGCAGCTCGAGGGGGGGGTCCCGGAATTCACCCCTCCACTTT. It translates to CASSSRGGSRNSPLHF.

V usage is TRBV7-9 and J usage is TRBJ2-3, with D tentatively TRBD2 (6 bases). The CDR3 has 15 residues. Germline CDR1 reads SEHNR; CDR2 reads FQNEAQ (reference sequence). V dropped 6 bases and J dropped 4 bases, with 17 bases sitting between them. The CDR3 loop reads CASSPLGTSSDTQYF. The CDR3, as DNA: TGTGCCAGCAGTCCGCTTGGGACTTCATCAGATACGCAGTATTTT.

This rearrangement joins TRBV5-4 to TRBJ1-2; D possibly corresponds to TRBD1 (5 bases). Germline assignment: CDR1 SGHNT and CDR2 YYREEE (reference sequence). Deletions cut 4 bases from V and 8 bases from J, with 27 bases between. This CDR3 is built from 17 residues. CDR3 bases: TGTGCCAGCAGCGTCGGAGTAGCCACGGACGGAGGGGAAGGCTACACCTTC. Protein sequence: CASSVGVATDGGEGYTF.

This clone was seen once. The chain combines TRBV30 with TRBJ1-1; 10 bases agree with TRBD1. Germline trimming cut 1 base from V and 8 bases from J; bases unmatched to any gene: 4. Germline V CDR1 and CDR2: GTSNPN, SVGIG (reference sequence). This CDR3 spans 13 amino acids. The chain's CDR3 is CAWSGTGGNEAFF. The CDR3 DNA is TGTGCCTGGAGTGGGACAGGGGGAAACGAAGCTTTCTTT.

The genes are TRBV6-5 and TRBJ1-5; D ambiguous. Germline values: CDR1 MNHEY, CDR2 SVGAGI. V was clipped by 5 bases and J by 3 bases, with 8 bases between them. This CDR3 has 13 residues. The CDR3 reads CASSTRINQPQHF. The DNA of the CDR3 is TGTGCCAGCAGTACGAGAATCAATCAGCCCCAGCATTTT.

The CDR3 nucleotides read TGTGCCAGCAGTATATCGGGGTTTTTGGCTGGCTATGGCTACACCTTC. This sequence encodes CASSISGFLAGYGYTF. V is TRBV28 and J is TRBJ1-2; D gene ambiguous. Trimming left V 5 bases short and J 4 bases short, with 20 bases between. The CDR3 has 16 amino acids. CDR1 and CDR2 from the germline V gene are MDHEN and SYDVKM.